This T cell receptor beta chain was found in a study of blood T cell repertoires in COVID-19. Study context: Sources were T cells, B-cell-depleted T cells, or PBMCs; the material itself was cDNA or gDNA.

Under the authors' procedure: Nucleated cell counts were estimated from reference gene primer amplification. Generated by immunoSEQ multiplex PCR, the TCRdb table keeps only in-frame clones and is missing some. That table supplies the V and J calls and clone size; D and trimming were determined from the DNA. In the table there are about 330,000 clones, 87% of which are singletons. Two negative PCRs, clearance, or symptom resolution were required of recovered Cohort 3 donors. Sample: PBMCs or T cells enriched from blood (not recorded which). This clonotype originated in a woman between 25 and 40 years old who had recovered from COVID-19.

The CDR3 here is CAISEAGGAGTDTQYF. CDR3 nucleotides: TGTGCCATCAGTGAGGCGGGAGGGGCCGGCACAGATACGCAGTATTTT. V and J are TRBV10-3 and TRBJ2-3, with 9 bases matching TRBD2. Germline loops: CDR1 ENHRY, CDR2 SYGVKD. J was trimmed by 1 base and V by 2 bases; bases with no gene match: 4. This CDR3 is 16 amino acids long.